This entry lists 29 T cell receptor beta chains sequenced from one sample in a study of blood T cell repertoires in COVID-19. Here immunoSEQ multiplex PCR was the method, and the copy in TCRdb shows in-frame clones only, minus some. The data show about 170,000 clones, more than 70% seen once. Sequences were obtained from peripheral blood. These receptor sequences come from a woman in her seventies who had recovered from COVID-19.

The chain recombines TRBV18 with TRBJ1-5; TRBD1 agrees at 9 bases. Trimming cost V 6 bases and J 2 bases; bases outside gene matches: 2. The CDR3 is 14 amino acids. Germline loops: CDR1 KGHSH, CDR2 LQKENI. CDR3 sequence reads: CASSRDRGNQPQHF. CDR3 DNA: TGTGCCAGCTCGCGGGACAGGGGCAATCAGCCCCAGCATTTT. The full variable domain, rest sourced from reference TRBV18 and TRBJ1-5, is NAGVMQNPRHLVRRRGQEARLRCSPMKGHSHVYWYRQLPEEGLKFMVYLQKENIIDESGMPKERFSAEFPKEGPSILRIQQVVRGDSAAYFCASSRDRGNQPQHFGDGTRLSIL.

The gene calls are TRBV6-5 and TRBJ1-2; 10 bases are a match to TRBD1. Germline assignment: CDR1 MNHEY and CDR2 SVGAGI. The CDR3 runs 14 residues. V shed 7 bases, J shed 3 bases, and the junction held 5 bases outside the gene matches. The CDR3 DNA sequence: TGTGCCAGCAAAAGGACAGGGGGGCACTATGGCTACACCTTC. This gives the protein CASKRTGGHYGYTF.

This clone has just a few counts. This chain connects TRBV13 to TRBJ2-7; 13 nucleotides agree with TRBD2. The CDR3 loop spans 14 amino acids. The ends lost 5 bases at V and 3 bases at J; junction bases unmatched: 1. Germline V gene lookup returns CDR1 PRHDT and CDR2 FYEKMQ (reference sequence). The CDR3, as DNA: TGTGCCAGCAGCCGGACTAGCGGGAGCTACGAGCAGTACTTC. It specifies CASSRTSGSYEQYF.

In DNA, the CDR3 is TGTGCCAGCTCACCAGACAGGTCGGAGGGCTACACCTTC. Its protein is CASSPDRSEGYTF. The chain recombines TRBV18 with TRBJ1-2, with D maybe TRBD1 (6 bases). Germline-derived CDR1 and CDR2 are KGHSH and LQKENI. This CDR3 has 13 amino acids. Trimming took off 2 bases at V and 8 bases at J, with 12 bases between the two ends.

This clone was detected only a few times. The chain has TRBV28 and TRBJ1-1; tentative D call: TRBD1 (6 bases). Germline V CDR1 and CDR2: MDHEN, SYDVKM. Trimming cost V 3 bases and J 0 bases, with 11 bases left between them. The CDR3 spans 15 residues. The CDR3 region has the DNA TGTGCCAGCAGTTTGTCGGACAGCCTGAACACTGAAGCTTTCTTT. This gives the protein CASSLSDSLNTEAFF.

The chain links TRBV28 to TRBJ2-7; 8 positions match TRBD1. The CDR3 totals 13 residues. Germline values: CDR1 MDHEN, CDR2 SYDVKM. The junction had 10 bases not matched to a gene; V was cut back by 10 bases and J by 5 bases. The CDR3 DNA follows: TGTGCCACCACCCCGGGACAGGCCCACGAGCAGTACTTC. This codes for CATTPGQAHEQYF.

This clone is medium-sized within its sample. The gene calls are TRBV9 and TRBJ1-5; tentatively, D is TRBD1 (5 bases). Germline CDR1 is SGDLS and CDR2 is YYNGEE. The CDR3 contains 15 residues. V was cut by 0 bases and J by 6 bases, with 13 bases left in between. The CDR3 reads CASSVAGGWGQPQHF. CDR3 nucleotide sequence: TGTGCCAGCAGCGTAGCGGGGGGATGGGGTCAGCCCCAGCATTTT.

The DNA for the CDR3 is TGCGCCAGCAGCCGGGGGCAGGGGCATGGCTACACCTTC. It codes for CASSRGQGHGYTF. The chain combines TRBV4-3 with TRBJ1-2, with TRBD1 as a possible D gene (6 bases). CDR1 is LGHNA, CDR2 YSLEER, per germline. With 4 bases removed from V and 6 bases from J, the gap between germline ends came to 12 bases. The CDR3 loop spans 13 amino acids.

The chain carries TRBV4-3 and TRBJ1-1; D is possibly TRBD1 (5 bases). V lost 6 bases and J lost 1, with 12 bases in between. This CDR3 contains 14 residues. Looked up from germline, CDR1 is LGHNA and CDR2 is YSLEER. CDR3 protein: CASSWGEGNTEAFF. The CDR3 nucleotides are TGCGCCAGCAGTTGGGGGGAGGGGAACACTGAAGCTTTCTTT.

In this sample, this clone turned up a few times. The rearrangement uses TRBV9 and TRBJ1-2, with a possible D match to TRBD1 (5 bases). CDR1 and CDR2 from the germline V gene are SGDLS and YYNGEE. V was cut by 0 bases and J by 4 bases, with 13 bases left in between. The CDR3 is made up of 15 amino acids. The CDR3, as DNA: TGTGCCAGCAGCGTAGGCCCTCACGGGGGCTATGGCTACACCTTC. As protein: CASSVGPHGGYGYTF.

As to this clone: A much larger clone differs from this one at a single base, so this may be a read error. This chain links TRBV19 with TRBJ1-1, with D perhaps TRBD1 (5 bases). Trimming pared 1 base from V and 4 bases from J, leaving 7 bases between. CDR3 size: 13 residues. CDR1 LNHDA and CDR2 SQIVND come from the germline V gene (reference sequence). This CDR3 is CASSIGGGTEAFF. CDR3 bases: TGTGCCAGTAGTATAGGGGGGGGCACTGAAGCTTTCTTT.

The chain recombines TRBV28 with TRBJ2-1; D is ambiguous. Looked up from germline, CDR1 is MDHEN and CDR2 is SYDVKM. Trimming shortened V by 5 bases and J by 10 bases, and 15 bases separated the two germline ends. The CDR3 is 13 amino acids. This CDR3 reads CASSPRWAQEQFF. In DNA form, the CDR3 reads TGTGCCAGCAGTCCTCGGTGGGCCCAAGAGCAGTTCTTC.

The rearrangement uses TRBV28 and TRBJ2-7; 8 positions agree with TRBD2. Germline assignment: CDR1 MDHEN and CDR2 SYDVKM. V lost 3 bases, J lost 6 bases, and 10 bases stayed unmatched. The CDR3 totals 15 residues. The CDR3 DNA follows: TGTGCCAGCAGTTTTCCGGGGGGGGACCGGGGCGAGCAGTACTTC. Translating it yields CASSFPGGDRGEQYF.

V is TRBV5-6 and J is TRBJ1-6; TRBD1 matches 8 bases. In germline, CDR1 is SGHDT, CDR2 YYEEEE. This CDR3 is 16 amino acids long. J lost 7 bases, V lost 4 bases, and 10 bases had no gene match. The CDR3 loop is CASSGEGTGRNSPLHF. The CDR3 DNA reads TGTGCCAGCAGCGGAGAGGGGACAGGCCGGAATTCACCCCTCCACTTT.

The chain is built from TRBV19 and TRBJ1-1; the D is unclear. V lost 5 bases and J lost 5, with 9 bases in between. The CDR3 has 12 amino acids. CDR1 is LNHDA, CDR2 SQIVND, per germline (reference sequence). The CDR3 loop reads CASSRERTEAFF. CDR3 bases: TGTGCCAGTAGTCGAGAGCGGACTGAAGCTTTCTTT.

This clone was observed a handful of times. V is TRBV7-2 and J is TRBJ2-2; TRBD1 aligns across 7 bases. The junction had 3 bases not matched to a gene; V was cut back by 4 bases and J by 1 base. CDR1 is SGHTA, CDR2 FQGNSA, per germline. This CDR3 region has 15 residues. The CDR3 DNA follows: TGTGCCAGCAGCTCTAGACAGGGGAACACCGGGGAGCTGTTTTTT. Encoded protein: CASSSRQGNTGELFF.

The chain combines TRBV5-1 with TRBJ2-3, with D hard to call. The V end lost 1 base, the J end lost 6 bases, and 9 bases lay between the germline ends. Looked up from germline, CDR1 is SGHRS and CDR2 is YFSETQ. The CDR3 extends over 13 amino acids. The CDR3 region is CASSLLTGDTQYF. The CDR3 DNA is TGCGCCAGCAGCTTGTTAACCGGGGATACGCAGTATTTT.

The CDR3 bases are TGTGCCAGCAGTTTAGGGGACAGGGTGAACACTGAAGCTTTCTTT. Translating gives CASSLGDRVNTEAFF. V gene TRBV27 combines with J gene TRBJ1-1; 9 bases line up with TRBD1. This CDR3 has 15 amino acids. The J segment lost 0 bases and the V segment lost 2 bases, leaving 1 base of the junction unmatched. CDR1 is MNHEY, CDR2 SMNVEV, per germline (reference sequence).

The chain joins TRBV7-8 to TRBJ2-1, with 9 bases that match TRBD2. The V gene's germline CDR1 is SGHVS and CDR2 FQNEAQ. Germline trimming cut 1 base from V and 13 bases from J; bases unmatched to any gene: 8. CDR3 length: 14 amino acids. The CDR3 spells CASSLGPSGMEQFF. The CDR3 nucleotides are TGTGCCAGCAGCTTAGGACCTAGCGGGATGGAACAGTTCTTC.

The chain employs TRBV7-9 and TRBJ2-1, with 11 bases fitting TRBD2. The V segment lost 5 bases and the J segment 7 bases; nucleotides outside the gene matches: 4. Germline loops: CDR1 SEHNR, CDR2 FQNEAQ (reference sequence). CDR3 size: 14 residues. Written as DNA, the CDR3 is TGTGCCAGCAGCCCCATAGCGGGAGGGAATGAGCAGTTCTTC. Translating gives CASSPIAGGNEQFF.

This chain connects TRBV27 to TRBJ2-5; D might be TRBD2 (6 bases). This CDR3 spans 15 amino acids. Between the trimmed V and J ends, which lost 7 bases and 1 base, there was a span of 16 bases. Germline V gives CDR1 MNHEY, CDR2 SMNVEV (reference sequence). CDR3 region: CASTRAGGLQETQYF. CDR3 DNA: TGTGCCAGCACCCGGGCCGGGGGACTCCAAGAGACCCAGTACTTC.

V usage is TRBV7-2 and J usage is TRBJ2-1; TRBD2 aligns across 11 bases. V was clipped by 7 bases and J by 4 bases; unmatched bases: 6. The CDR3 has 15 residues. Germline CDR1 is SGHTA and CDR2 is FQGNSA. The CDR3 DNA is TGTGCCAGCACCCCGGGACTAGCGGCTTACAATGAGCAGTTCTTC. This codes for CASTPGLAAYNEQFF.

This clone was seen a few times. The rearrangement uses TRBV19 and TRBJ1-5; tentative D call: TRBD1 (5 bases). V lost 3 bases, J lost 5 bases, and 14 bases lay in between. Germline V CDR1 and CDR2: LNHDA, SQIVND (reference sequence). The CDR3 has 15 residues. CDR3 protein: CASSMGLQGDQPQHF. The CDR3 nucleotides read TGTGCCAGTAGTATGGGACTCCAGGGAGATCAGCCCCAGCATTTT.

The chain couples TRBV6-5 to TRBJ1-1, with TRBD1 matching 7 bases. This CDR3 is 14 amino acids long. The trim removed 6 bases at V and 0 bases at J, leaving 4 bases unmatched. Germline V gene data show CDR1 as MNHEY and CDR2 as SVGAGI. CDR3 bases: TGTGCCAGCAGCCACAGGGGTTTGAACACTGAAGCTTTCTTT. As protein: CASSHRGLNTEAFF.

There are a few counts of this clone. The CDR3 DNA sequence: TGCAGCGCCCCCGACCCGGGGTCCTCTGGGGCCAACGTCCTGACTTTC. This sequence encodes CSAPDPGSSGANVLTF. This chain connects TRBV29-1 to TRBJ2-6, with D maybe TRBD2 (5 bases). Trimming left V 7 bases short and J 0 bases short, with 16 bases between. CDR1 is SQVTM, CDR2 ANQGSEA, per germline. The CDR3 spans 16 residues. The full variable domain, in which reference TRBV29-1 and TRBJ2-6 provide the parts outside the CDR3, is SAVISQKPSRDICQRGTSLTIQCQVDSQVTMMFWYRQQPGQSLTLIATANQGSEATYESGFVIDKFPISRPNLTFSTLTVSNMSPEDSSIYLCSAPDPGSSGANVLTFGAGSRLTVL.

V is TRBV18 and J is TRBJ1-5, with TRBD1 identical over 9 bases. CDR3 size: 15 residues. With V trimmed by 4 bases and J by 4 bases, 5 bases remained unmatched. Germline V gives CDR1 KGHSH, CDR2 LQKENI. The DNA for the CDR3 is TGTGCCAGCTCACTGACAGGGGGAAGGAATCAGCCCCAGCATTTT. This gives the protein CASSLTGGRNQPQHF.

This chain connects TRBV9 to TRBJ1-4; possibly TRBD1 for D (5 bases). Germline loops: CDR1 SGDLS, CDR2 YYNGEE. The V and J ends lost 0 bases and 8 bases respectively, with 14 bases between them. This CDR3 has 15 amino acids. The chain's CDR3 is CASSVASQGGEKLFF. In DNA, the CDR3 is TGTGCCAGCAGCGTAGCTTCTCAGGGCGGAGAAAAACTGTTTTTT.

This chain connects TRBV5-1 to TRBJ1-2; D gene unclear. In germline, CDR1 is SGHRS, CDR2 YFSETQ. The CDR3 is 14 amino acids. Trimming removed 4 bases at V and 8 bases at J, with 18 bases between. The CDR3, as DNA: TGCGCCAGCAGCCCTGCCCTCCCTCCAAGCGGCTACACCTTC. Protein sequence: CASSPALPPSGYTF.

This chain joins TRBV7-9 and TRBJ2-1, with TRBD2 matching 8 bases. The germline V gene encodes CDR1 SEHNR and CDR2 FQNEAQ (reference sequence). V trimming: 1 base; J trimming: 8 bases; junction bases outside the gene matches: 16. This CDR3 has 18 residues. CDR3 in amino acids: CASSLGVLAADRSDEQFF. DNA of the CDR3: TGTGCCAGCAGCTTAGGGGTACTAGCGGCCGATCGGTCAGATGAGCAGTTCTTC.